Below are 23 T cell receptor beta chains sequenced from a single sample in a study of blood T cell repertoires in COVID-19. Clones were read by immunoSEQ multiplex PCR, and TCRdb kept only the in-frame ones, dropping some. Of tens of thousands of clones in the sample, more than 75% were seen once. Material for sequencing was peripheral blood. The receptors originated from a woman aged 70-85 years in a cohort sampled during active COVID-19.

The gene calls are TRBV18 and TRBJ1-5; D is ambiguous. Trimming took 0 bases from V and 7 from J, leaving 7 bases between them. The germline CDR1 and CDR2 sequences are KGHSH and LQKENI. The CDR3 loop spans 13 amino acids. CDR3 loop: CASSPPGGQPQHF. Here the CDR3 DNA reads TGTGCCAGCTCACCACCGGGAGGCCAGCCCCAGCATTTT.

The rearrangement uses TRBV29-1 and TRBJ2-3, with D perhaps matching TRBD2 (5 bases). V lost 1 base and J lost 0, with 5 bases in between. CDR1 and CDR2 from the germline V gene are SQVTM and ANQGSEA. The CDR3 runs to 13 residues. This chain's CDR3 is CSVEGESTDTQYF. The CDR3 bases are TGCAGCGTTGAAGGGGAGAGCACAGATACGCAGTATTTT.

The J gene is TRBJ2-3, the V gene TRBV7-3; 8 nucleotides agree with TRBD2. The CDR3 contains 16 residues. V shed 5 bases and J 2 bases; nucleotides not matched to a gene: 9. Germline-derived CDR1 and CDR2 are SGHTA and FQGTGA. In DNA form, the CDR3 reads TGTGCCAGCAGCCGAGGGGCGGGAGGCACCACAGATACGCAGTATTTT. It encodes CASSRGAGGTTDTQYF.

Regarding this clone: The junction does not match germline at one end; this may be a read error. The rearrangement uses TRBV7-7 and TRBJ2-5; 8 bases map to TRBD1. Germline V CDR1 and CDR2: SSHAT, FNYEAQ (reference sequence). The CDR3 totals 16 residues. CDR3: CASSPKRTGSQETQYF. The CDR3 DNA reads TGTGCTAGCAGCCCAAAGCGGACAGGGTCCCAAGAGACCCAGTACTTC.

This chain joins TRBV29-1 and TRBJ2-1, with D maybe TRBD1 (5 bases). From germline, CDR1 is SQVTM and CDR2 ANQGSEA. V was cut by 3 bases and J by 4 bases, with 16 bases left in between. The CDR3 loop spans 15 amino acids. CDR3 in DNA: TGCAGCGTTGAGGGGCCCAGCCGGGCGTACAATGAGCAGTTCTTC. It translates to CSVEGPSRAYNEQFF.

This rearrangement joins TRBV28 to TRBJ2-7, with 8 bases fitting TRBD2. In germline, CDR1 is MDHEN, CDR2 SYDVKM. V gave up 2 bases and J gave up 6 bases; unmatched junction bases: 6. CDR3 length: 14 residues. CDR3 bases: TGTGCCAGCAGTTTAGGAGGACTAGCCGCCGAGCAGTACTTC. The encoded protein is CASSLGGLAAEQYF.

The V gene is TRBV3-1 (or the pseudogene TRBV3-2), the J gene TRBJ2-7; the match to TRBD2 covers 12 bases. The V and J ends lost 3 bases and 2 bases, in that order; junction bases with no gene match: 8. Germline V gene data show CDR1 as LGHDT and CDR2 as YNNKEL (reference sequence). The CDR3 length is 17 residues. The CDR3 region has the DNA TGTGCCAGCAGCCAGACGACTAGCGGGAGTATTCCCTACGAGCAGTACTTC. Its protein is CASSQTTSGSIPYEQYF.

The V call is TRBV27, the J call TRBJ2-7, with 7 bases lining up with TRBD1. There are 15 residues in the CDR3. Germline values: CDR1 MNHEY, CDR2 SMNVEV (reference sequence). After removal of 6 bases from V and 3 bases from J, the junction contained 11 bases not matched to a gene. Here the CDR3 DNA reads TGTGCCAGCAGCTACTCGACAGGGATCGGCTACGAGCAGTACTTC. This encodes CASSYSTGIGYEQYF.

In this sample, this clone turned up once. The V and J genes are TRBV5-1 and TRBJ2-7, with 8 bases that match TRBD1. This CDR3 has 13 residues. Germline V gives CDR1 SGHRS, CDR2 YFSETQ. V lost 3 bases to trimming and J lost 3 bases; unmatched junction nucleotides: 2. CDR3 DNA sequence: TGCGCCAGCAGCTCGGGGACAGGCTACGAGCAGTACTTC. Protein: CASSSGTGYEQYF.

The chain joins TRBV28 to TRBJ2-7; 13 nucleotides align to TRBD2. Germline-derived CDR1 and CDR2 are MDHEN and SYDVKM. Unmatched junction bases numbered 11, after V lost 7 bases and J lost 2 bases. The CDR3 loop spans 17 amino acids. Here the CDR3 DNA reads TGTGCCAGCACCCGAGGACTAGCGGGAGAGATAACCTACGAGCAGTACTTC. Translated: CASTRGLAGEITYEQYF.

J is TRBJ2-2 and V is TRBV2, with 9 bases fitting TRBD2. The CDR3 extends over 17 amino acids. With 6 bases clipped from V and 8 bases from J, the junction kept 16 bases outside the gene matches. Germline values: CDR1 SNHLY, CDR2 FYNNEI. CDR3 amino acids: CASRGTSIDFRRGELFF. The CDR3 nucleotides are TGTGCCAGCAGAGGGACTAGCATAGATTTCCGGAGAGGGGAGCTGTTTTTT. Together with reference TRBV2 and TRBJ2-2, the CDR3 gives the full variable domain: EPEVTQTPSHQVTQMGQEVILRCVPISNHLYFYWYRQILGQKVEFLVSFYNNEISEKSEIFDDQFSVERPDGSNFTLKIRSTKLEDSAMYFCASRGTSIDFRRGELFFGEGSRLTVL.

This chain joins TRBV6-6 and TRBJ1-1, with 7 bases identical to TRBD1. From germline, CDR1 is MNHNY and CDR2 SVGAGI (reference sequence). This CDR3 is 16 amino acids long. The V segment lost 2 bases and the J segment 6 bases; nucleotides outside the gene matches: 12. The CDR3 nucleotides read TGTGCCAGCAGTTACAGCACAGCGCAGGGGGTTTCTGAAGCTTTCTTT. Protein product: CASSYSTAQGVSEAFF.

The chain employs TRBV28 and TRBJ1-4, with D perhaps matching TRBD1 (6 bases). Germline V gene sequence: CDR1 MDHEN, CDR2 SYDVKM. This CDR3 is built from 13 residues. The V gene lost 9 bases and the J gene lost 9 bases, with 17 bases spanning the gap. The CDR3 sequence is CASYYRADQKLFF. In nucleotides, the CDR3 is TGTGCCAGTTACTACAGGGCCGATCAAAAACTGTTTTTT.

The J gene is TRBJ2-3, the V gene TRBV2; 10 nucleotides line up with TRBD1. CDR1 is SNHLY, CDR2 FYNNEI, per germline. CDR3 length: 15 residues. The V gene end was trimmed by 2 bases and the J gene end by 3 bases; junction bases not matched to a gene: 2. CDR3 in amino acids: CASSEMGQGTDTQYF. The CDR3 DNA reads TGTGCCAGCAGTGAAATGGGACAGGGGACAGATACGCAGTATTTT.

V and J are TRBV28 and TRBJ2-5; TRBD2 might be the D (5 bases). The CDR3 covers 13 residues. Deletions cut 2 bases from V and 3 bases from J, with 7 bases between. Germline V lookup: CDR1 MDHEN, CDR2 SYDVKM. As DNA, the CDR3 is TGTGCCAGCAGTTTAGACGGGAAAGAGACCCAGTACTTC. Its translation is CASSLDGKETQYF.

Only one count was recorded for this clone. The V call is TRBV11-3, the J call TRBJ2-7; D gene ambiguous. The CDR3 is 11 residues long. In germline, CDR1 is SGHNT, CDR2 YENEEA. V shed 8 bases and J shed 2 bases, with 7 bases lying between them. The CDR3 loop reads CASRVAYEQYF. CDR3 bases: TGTGCCAGCCGGGTCGCCTACGAGCAGTACTTC. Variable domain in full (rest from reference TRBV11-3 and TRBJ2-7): EAGVVQSPRYKIIEKKQPVAFWCNPISGHNTLYWYLQNLGQGPELLIRYENEEAVDDSQLPKDRFSAERLKGVDSTLKIQPAELGDSAVYLCASRVAYEQYFGPGTRLTVT.

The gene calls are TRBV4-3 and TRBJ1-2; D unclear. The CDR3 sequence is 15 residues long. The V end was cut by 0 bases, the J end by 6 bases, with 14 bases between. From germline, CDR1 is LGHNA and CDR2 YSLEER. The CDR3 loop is CASSQEFRSIDGYTF. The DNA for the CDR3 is TGCGCCAGCAGCCAAGAGTTTCGGTCGATAGATGGCTACACCTTC.

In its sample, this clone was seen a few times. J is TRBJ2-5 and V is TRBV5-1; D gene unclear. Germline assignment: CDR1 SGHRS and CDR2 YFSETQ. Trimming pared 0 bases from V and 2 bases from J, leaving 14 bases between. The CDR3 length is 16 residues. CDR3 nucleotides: TGCGCCAGCAGCTTGGCCGTCGGGTCGAATCAAGAGACCCAGTACTTC. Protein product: CASSLAVGSNQETQYF.

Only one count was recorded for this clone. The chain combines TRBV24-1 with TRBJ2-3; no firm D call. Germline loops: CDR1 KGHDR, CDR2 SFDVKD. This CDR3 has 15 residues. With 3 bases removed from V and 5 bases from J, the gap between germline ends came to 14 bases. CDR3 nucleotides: TGTGCCACCAGTGATCATAGTGTTTTTGGAGATACGCAGTATTTT. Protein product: CATSDHSVFGDTQYF.

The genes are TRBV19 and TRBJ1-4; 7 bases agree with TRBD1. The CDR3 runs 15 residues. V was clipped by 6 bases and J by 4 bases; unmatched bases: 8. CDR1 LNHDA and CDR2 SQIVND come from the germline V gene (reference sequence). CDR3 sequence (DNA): TGTGCCAGTAGGCCCCGGGACAGCCTTAATGAAAAACTGTTTTTT. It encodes CASRPRDSLNEKLFF.

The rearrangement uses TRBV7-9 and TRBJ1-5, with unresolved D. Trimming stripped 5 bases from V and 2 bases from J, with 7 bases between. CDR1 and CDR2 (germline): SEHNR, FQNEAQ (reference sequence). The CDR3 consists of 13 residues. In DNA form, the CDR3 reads TGTGCCAGCAGCCAGAACGGCAATCAGCCCCAGCATTTT. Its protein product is CASSQNGNQPQHF.

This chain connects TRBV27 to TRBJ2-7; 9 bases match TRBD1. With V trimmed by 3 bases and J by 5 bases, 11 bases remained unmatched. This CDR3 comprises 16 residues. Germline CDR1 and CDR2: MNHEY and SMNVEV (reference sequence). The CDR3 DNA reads TGTGCCAGCAGTTTTAGGGGCGGGACAGGGAACGACGAGCAGTACTTC. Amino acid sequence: CASSFRGGTGNDEQYF.

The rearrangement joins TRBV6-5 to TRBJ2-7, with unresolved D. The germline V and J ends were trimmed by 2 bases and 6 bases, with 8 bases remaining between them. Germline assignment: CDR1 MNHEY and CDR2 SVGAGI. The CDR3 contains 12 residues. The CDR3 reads CASSYARGEQYF. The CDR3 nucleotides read TGTGCCAGCAGTTACGCTAGAGGCGAGCAGTACTTC.